The clone carrying this T cell receptor beta chain was recorded a few times. Its specificity is unknown. Some clones are missing from TCRdb's copy, which holds only in-frame ones; the method was immunoSEQ multiplex PCR. The sample shows around 33,000 clones, approximately 89% of them seen only once. The data stem from a study of chemoradiotherapy in HPV16-positive cancers. General study findings and limits: Only two HPV16-positive patients supplied the functional HPV-specificity definition. Candidate HPV-specific clones and E7-related TCR motifs grew in tumor during treatment.

CDR3 length equals 14 residues. Trimming took off 10 bases at V and 0 bases at J, with 14 bases between the two ends. The germline CDR1 and CDR2 sequences are SNHLY and FYNNEI. The source is a human donor with HPV-associated anogenital cancer. The genes are TRBV2 and TRBJ2-3; D possibly matches TRBD1 or TRBD2 (5 bases each). The source material was blood, sampled from a patient who underwent chemoradiotherapy. CDR3 in DNA: TGTGCCATTTTACGGGACGGAAGCACAGATACGCAGTATTTT. This encodes CAILRDGSTDTQYF.